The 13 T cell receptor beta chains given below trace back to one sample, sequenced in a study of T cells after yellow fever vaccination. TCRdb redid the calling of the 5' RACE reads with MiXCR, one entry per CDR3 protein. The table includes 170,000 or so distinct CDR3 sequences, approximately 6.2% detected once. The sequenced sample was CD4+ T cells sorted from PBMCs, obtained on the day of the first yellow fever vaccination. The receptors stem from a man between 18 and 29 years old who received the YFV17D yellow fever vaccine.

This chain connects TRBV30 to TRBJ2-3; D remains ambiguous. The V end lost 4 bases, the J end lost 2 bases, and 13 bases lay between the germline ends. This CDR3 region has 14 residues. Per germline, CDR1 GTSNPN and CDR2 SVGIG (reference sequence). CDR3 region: CAWITGPTTDTQYF. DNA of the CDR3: TGTGCCTGGATAACGGGCCCGACCACAGATACGCAGTATTTT.

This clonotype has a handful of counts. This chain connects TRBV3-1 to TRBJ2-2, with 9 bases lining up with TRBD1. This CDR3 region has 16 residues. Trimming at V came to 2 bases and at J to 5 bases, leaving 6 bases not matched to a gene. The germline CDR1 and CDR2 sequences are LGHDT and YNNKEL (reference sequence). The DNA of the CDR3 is TGTGCCAGCAGCCAAACAGGGGGCGTGAGGACCGGGGAGCTGTTTTTT. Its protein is CASSQTGGVRTGELFF.

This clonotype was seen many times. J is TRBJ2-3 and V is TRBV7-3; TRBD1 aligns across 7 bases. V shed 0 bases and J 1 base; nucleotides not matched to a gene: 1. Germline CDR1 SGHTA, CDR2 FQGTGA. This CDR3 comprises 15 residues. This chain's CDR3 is CASSLTGQGTDTQYF. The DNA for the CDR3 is TGTGCCAGCAGCTTAACTGGACAGGGCACAGATACGCAGTATTTT.

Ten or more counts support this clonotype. The CDR3 spells CASTPYPYNEQFF. In DNA, the CDR3 is TGTGCCAGCACCCCTTATCCTTACAATGAGCAGTTCTTC. The J gene is TRBJ2-1, the V gene TRBV6-2 or TRBV6-3; D uncertain. The CDR3 loop spans 13 amino acids. The ends were cut back, 7 bases at V and 4 bases at J, with 11 bases in the middle. Looked up from germline, CDR1 is MNHEY and CDR2 is SVGEGT.

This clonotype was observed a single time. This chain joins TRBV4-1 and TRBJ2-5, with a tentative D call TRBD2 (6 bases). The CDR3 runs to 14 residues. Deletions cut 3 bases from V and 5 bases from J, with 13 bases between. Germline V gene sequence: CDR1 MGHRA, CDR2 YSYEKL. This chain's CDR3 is CASSQPAGHETQYF. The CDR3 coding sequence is TGCGCCAGCAGCCAGCCAGCGGGTCATGAGACCCAGTACTTC.

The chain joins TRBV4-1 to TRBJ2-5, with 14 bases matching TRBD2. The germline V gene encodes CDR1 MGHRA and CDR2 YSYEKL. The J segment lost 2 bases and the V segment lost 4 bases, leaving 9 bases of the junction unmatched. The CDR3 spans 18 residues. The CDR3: CASSPLPRLAGGQETQYF. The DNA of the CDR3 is TGCGCCAGCAGCCCCCTGCCTCGACTAGCGGGGGGGCAAGAGACCCAGTACTTC.

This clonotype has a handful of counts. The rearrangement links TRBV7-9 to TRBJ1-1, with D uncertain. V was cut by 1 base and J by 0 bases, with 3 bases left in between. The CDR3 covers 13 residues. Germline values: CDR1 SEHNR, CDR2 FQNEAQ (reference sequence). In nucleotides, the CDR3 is TGTGCCAGCAGCTTAGTCCTGAACACTGAAGCTTTCTTT. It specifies CASSLVLNTEAFF.

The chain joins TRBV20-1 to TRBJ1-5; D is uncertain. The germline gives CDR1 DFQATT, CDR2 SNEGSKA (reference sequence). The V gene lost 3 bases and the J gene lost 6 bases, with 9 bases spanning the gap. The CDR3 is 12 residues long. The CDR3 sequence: CSARFSRQPQHF. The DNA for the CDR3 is TGCAGTGCTAGGTTCAGTCGTCAGCCCCAGCATTTT.

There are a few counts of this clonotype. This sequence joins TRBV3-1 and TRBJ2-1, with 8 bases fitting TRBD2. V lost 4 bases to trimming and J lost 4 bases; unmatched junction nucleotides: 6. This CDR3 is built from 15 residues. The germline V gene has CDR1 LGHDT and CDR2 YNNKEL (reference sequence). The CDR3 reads CASSPPGTRYNEQFF. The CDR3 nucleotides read TGTGCCAGCAGCCCACCCGGGACTAGGTACAATGAGCAGTTCTTC.

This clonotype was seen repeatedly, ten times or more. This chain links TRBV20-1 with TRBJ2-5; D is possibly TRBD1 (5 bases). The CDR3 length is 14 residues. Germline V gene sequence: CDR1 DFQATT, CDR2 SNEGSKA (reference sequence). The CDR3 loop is CSVHRSDRQETQYF. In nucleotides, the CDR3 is TGCAGCGTACACAGGTCAGACAGACAAGAGACCCAGTACTTC.

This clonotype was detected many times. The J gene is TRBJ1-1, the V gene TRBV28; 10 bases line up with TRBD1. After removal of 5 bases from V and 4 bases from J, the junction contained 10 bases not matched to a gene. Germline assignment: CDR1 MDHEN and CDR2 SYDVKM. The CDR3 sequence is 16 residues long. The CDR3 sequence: CASSPGTGDGSTEAFF. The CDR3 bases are TGTGCCAGCAGTCCCGGGACAGGGGATGGTAGCACTGAAGCTTTCTTT.

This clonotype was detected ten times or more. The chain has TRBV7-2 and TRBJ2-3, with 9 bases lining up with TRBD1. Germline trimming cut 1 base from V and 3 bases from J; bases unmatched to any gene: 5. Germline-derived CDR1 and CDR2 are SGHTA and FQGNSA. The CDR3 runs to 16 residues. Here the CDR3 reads CASSLVGTGWTDTQYF. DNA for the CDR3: TGTGCCAGCAGCTTAGTTGGGACAGGGTGGACAGATACGCAGTATTTT.

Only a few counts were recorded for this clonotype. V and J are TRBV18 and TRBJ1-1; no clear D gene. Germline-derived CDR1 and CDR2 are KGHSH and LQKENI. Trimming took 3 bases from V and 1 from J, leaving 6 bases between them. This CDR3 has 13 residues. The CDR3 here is CASSPDKNTEAFF. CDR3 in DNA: TGTGCCAGCTCACCCGACAAGAACACTGAAGCTTTCTTT.